This T cell receptor (beta chain) was sequenced during a study of T cells after yellow fever vaccination. The study's findings and limits: Clonotypes found in both CD4 and CD8 compartments made up a small share.

As concerns this clonotype: The target antigen is unknown.

TCRdb redid the calling of the 5' RACE reads with MiXCR, one entry per CDR3 protein. The table lists roughly 350,000 distinct CDR3 sequences, over 4% of them singletons. V dropped 6 bases and J dropped 8 bases, with 17 bases sitting between them. Germline V gives CDR1 MNHNY, CDR2 SVGAGI (reference sequence). This CDR3 is built from 15 residues. The TCR sequence derives from a man between 18 and 35 years old who received the YFV17D yellow fever vaccine. The starting material was PBMCs, obtained 5 days after the yellow fever booster vaccination. The V and J genes are TRBV6-6 and TRBJ1-6; maybe TRBD1 (5 bases). CDR3 loop: CASSGGEGWYSPLHF. In DNA form, the CDR3 reads TGTGCCAGCAGCGGGGGAGAGGGGTGGTATTCACCCCTCCACTTT.